The present T cell receptor (beta chain) was sequenced within a study of blood T cell repertoires in COVID-19. Study summary: Sites across the United States, Italy and Spain contributed samples from acute and convalescent COVID-19. T cells, B-cell-depleted T cells, or PBMCs supplied cDNA or gDNA.

Clones were read by immunoSEQ multiplex PCR, and TCRdb kept only the in-frame ones, dropping some. Of about 75,000 clones listed, 79% are singletons. The V end was cut by 1 base, the J end by 5 bases, with 17 bases between. The length of the CDR3 is 16 residues. The germline V gene has CDR1 KGHSH and CDR2 LQKENI. The source of this sequence is a woman of 80 years or more with active or convalescent COVID-19. Sequenced material: peripheral blood. V is TRBV18 and J is TRBJ1-1; tentatively, D is TRBD1 (5 bases). The CDR3 loop reads CASSPLGMGGETEAFF. The CDR3 nucleotides read TGTGCCAGCTCACCACTCGGTATGGGGGGTGAGACTGAAGCTTTCTTT.